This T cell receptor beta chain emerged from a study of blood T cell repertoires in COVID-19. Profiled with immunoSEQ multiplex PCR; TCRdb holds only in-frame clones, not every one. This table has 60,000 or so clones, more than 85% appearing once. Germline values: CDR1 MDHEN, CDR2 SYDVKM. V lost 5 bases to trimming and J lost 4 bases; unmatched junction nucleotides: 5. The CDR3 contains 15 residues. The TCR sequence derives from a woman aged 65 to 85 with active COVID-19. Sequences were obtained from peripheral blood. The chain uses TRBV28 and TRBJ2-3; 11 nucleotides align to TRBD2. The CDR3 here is CASSLISGGADTQYF. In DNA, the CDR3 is TGTGCCAGCAGTCTCATTAGCGGGGGGGCAGATACGCAGTATTTT.